The clone carrying this T cell receptor (beta chain) was counted at least ten times. Its antigen is as yet unknown. Specified time point: pre-sensitization, week 0. This sample's treatment: therapeutic diphenylcyclopropenone sensitization with weekly scalp DPC. Someone pulled total RNA out of unfractionated whole blood. Unique molecular identifiers were affixed to discrete cDNA molecules within the library. TCRdb recomputed calls from the RACE reads with MiXCR, one row per CDR3 protein. Here the sample spans about 59,000 distinct CDR3 sequences, about 10% being singletons. This specimen belongs to a study of human T cells and chemical hapten exposure. Study details: Patch testing placed 0.01% DPC on the upper back, with readings at 6 days. Study-wide findings and caveats: Patch test score was positively correlated with the counts of TCRs that had expanded at PT1.

This CDR3 has 14 residues. Trimming removed 6 bases at V and 2 bases at J, with 16 bases between. Germline CDR1 and CDR2: SQVTM and ANQGSEA. The origin of this receptor is a woman aged 40 to 50 with alopecia areata. Some clones in this sample may be carry-over from other donors' samples. Sequences were derived from whole blood, sampled in connection with sensitization to the hapten diphenylcyclopropenone (DPC). The chain combines TRBV29-1 with TRBJ1-1; D perhaps matches TRBD1 (6 bases). CDR3: CSVGLTGRNTEAFF. The CDR3 coding sequence is TGCAGCGTCGGATTAACAGGGAGAAACACTGAAGCTTTCTTT.